The 28 T cell receptor beta chains below all came from one sample that was sequenced in a study of shared clonotypes between healthy human individuals (dated by TCRdb to 2018 to 2021). The library was produced with the immunoSEQ multiplex PCR assay. TCRdb retrieved this table from immuneACCESS and kept in-frame rearrangements only. Not all clones are present; in checked studies, unresolved V genes account for under half, and no reason is known for the remainder. The sample table contains about 640,000 clones; only one count was recorded for around 72% of them. Of the sample, around 1.8% falls within the top ten clones. The sample consisted of memory CD4+ T cells sorted from blood. In light of the paper, this sample's cell subset or site label describes: CD45RA-negative fraction. The source of these receptors is a woman aged 25-40 years in good health.

Only one count was recorded for this clone. The gene calls are TRBV28 and TRBJ2-7; tentative D call: TRBD2 (6 bases). V was trimmed by 5 bases and J by 2 bases, leaving 13 bases between them. Germline V gives CDR1 MDHEN, CDR2 SYDVKM. The CDR3 has 14 amino acids. CDR3 region: CASSAGRRPYEQYF. The CDR3 bases are TGTGCCAGCAGTGCGGGGCGGAGACCCTACGAGCAGTACTTC.

To note about this clone: The same CDR3 also results from other DNA sequences found in this sample. V gene TRBV6-5 combines with J gene TRBJ1-5, with a tentative D call TRBD1 (5 bases). The CDR3 contains 14 residues. CDR1 is MNHEY, CDR2 SVGAGI, per germline. Trimming removed 2 bases at V and 2 bases at J, with 7 bases between. CDR3 residues: CASSYRGGNQPQHF. The CDR3 coding sequence is TGTGCCAGCAGTTACAGGGGTGGCAATCAGCCCCAGCATTTT.

In this sample, this clone turned up a few times. The J gene is TRBJ1-1, the V gene TRBV19; 9 bases are shared with TRBD1. The CDR3 is made up of 15 amino acids. The germline V gene has CDR1 LNHDA and CDR2 SQIVND (reference sequence). Trimming took 6 bases from V and 7 from J; bases not matched to a gene: 12. CDR3 region: CASRARTGELGEAFF. CDR3 bases: TGTGCCAGTAGGGCCAGGACAGGGGAATTAGGTGAAGCTTTCTTT.

V is TRBV10-2 and J is TRBJ2-7; D not resolved. V lost 4 bases to trimming and J lost 4 bases, with 8 bases between them. CDR3 length: 12 residues. The germline V gene encodes CDR1 WSHSY and CDR2 SAAADI. The CDR3 protein is CASSGARYEQYF. In DNA form, the CDR3 reads TGCGCCAGCAGTGGGGCCAGATACGAGCAGTACTTC.

The V call is TRBV2, the J call TRBJ2-3; 7 bases agree with TRBD2. CDR1 is SNHLY and CDR2 is FYNNEI in the germline V gene. The length of the CDR3 is 15 residues. V lost 0 bases, J lost 6 bases, and 6 bases stayed unmatched. The CDR3 coding sequence is TGTGCCAGCAGTGAAGCAGGGGAGGGCCGGGATACGCAGTATTTT. Its translation is CASSEAGEGRDTQYF.

This clone was seen a handful of times. The V call is TRBV5-1, the J call TRBJ1-2; D not certain. Trimming left V 0 bases short and J 0 bases short, with 12 bases between. Per the germline V gene, CDR1 is SGHRS and CDR2 is YFSETQ. The CDR3 sequence is 16 residues long. CDR3 bases: TGCGCCAGCAGCTTGGATGGAGGGATTTCTAACTATGGCTACACCTTC. Encoded protein: CASSLDGGISNYGYTF.

The chain carries TRBV14 and TRBJ2-7; D gene unclear. The germline gives CDR1 SGHDN, CDR2 FVKESK. There are 11 residues in the CDR3. The V and J ends lost 5 bases and 4 bases respectively, with 6 bases between them. The DNA for the CDR3 is TGTGCCAGCAGCTCACAGTACGAGCAGTACTTC. It specifies CASSSQYEQYF.

As for this clone: The sample contains more than one DNA sequence encoding this CDR3. The chain recombines TRBV18 with TRBJ2-1; D is uncertain. Between the trimmed V and J ends, which lost 5 bases and 3 bases, there was a span of 5 bases. The germline CDR1 and CDR2 sequences are KGHSH and LQKENI. The CDR3 totals 12 residues. CDR3 in DNA: TGTGCCAGCTCAGAGATCTACAATGAGCAGTTCTTC. Protein sequence: CASSEIYNEQFF.

This clone was detected only once. The chain couples TRBV6-1 to TRBJ2-5; D possibly corresponds to TRBD1 (5 bases). Per germline, CDR1 MNHNS and CDR2 SASEGT. This CDR3 comprises 14 residues. Trimming removed 5 bases at V and 1 base at J, with 11 bases between. The CDR3 loop is CASSLTEFQETQYF. CDR3 nucleotides: TGTGCCAGCAGTTTGACAGAGTTCCAAGAGACCCAGTACTTC.

This clone came up a few times. The chain employs TRBV21-1 and TRBJ1-1; the tabulated D call, TRBD1, remains unverified against the DNA. TRBV21-1 is shown as a pseudogene. This CDR3 spans 18 amino acids. This CDR3 is CASSSTGTMGDSGTEAFF. The CDR3 DNA reads as TGTGCCAGCAGCTCCACAGGGACGATGGGTGATTCGGGCACTGAAGCTTTCTTT.

The chain employs TRBV28 and TRBJ1-5; D unresolved. Trimming pared 2 bases from V and 4 bases from J, leaving 9 bases between. The CDR3 extends over 14 amino acids. Germline CDR1 and CDR2: MDHEN and SYDVKM. CDR3 region: CASSLLPVNQPQHF. CDR3 sequence (DNA): TGTGCCAGCAGTTTACTTCCAGTAAATCAGCCCCAGCATTTT.

This rearrangement joins TRBV6-9 to TRBJ2-7, with D maybe TRBD1 (8 bases). Germline CDR1 is MNHGY and CDR2 is SVAAGI. The CDR3 contains 18 residues. The V end lost 4 bases, the J end lost 1 base, and 23 bases lay between the germline ends. The CDR3 sequence: CASSFNSRTGRVSYEQYF. The CDR3 DNA sequence: TGTGCCAGCAGTTTCAATTCCCGGACAGGGAGGGTATCCTACGAGCAGTACTTC.

The rearrangement links TRBV28 to TRBJ1-5; D gene uncertain. The CDR3 spans 16 residues. V was trimmed by 5 bases and J by 0 bases, leaving 14 bases between them. Germline assignment: CDR1 MDHEN and CDR2 SYDVKM. The CDR3 reads CASSPVVVYSNQPQHF. In DNA, the CDR3 is TGTGCCAGCAGTCCCGTGGTCGTTTATAGCAATCAGCCCCAGCATTTT.

The chain employs TRBV18 and TRBJ2-7, with 12 bases lining up with TRBD2. With 5 bases clipped from V and 4 bases from J, the junction kept 9 bases outside the gene matches. CDR3 length: 16 residues. Germline assignment: CDR1 KGHSH and CDR2 LQKENI. Here the CDR3 reads CASSTRLAGEGYEQYF. Written as DNA, the CDR3 is TGTGCCAGCTCAACTAGACTAGCGGGAGAAGGATACGAGCAGTACTTC.

The chain employs TRBV5-6 and TRBJ2-7; 9 positions match TRBD1. V lost 4 bases, J lost 12 bases, and 14 bases stayed unmatched. This CDR3 spans 14 amino acids. The germline V gene has CDR1 SGHDT and CDR2 YYEEEE. CDR3 coding DNA: TGTGCCAGCAGCCCCGGACCTATGACAGGGGGTCCGTACTTC. Its protein product is CASSPGPMTGGPYF.

The rearrangement links TRBV28 to TRBJ2-7; 11 bases are a match to TRBD1. Germline V gives CDR1 MDHEN, CDR2 SYDVKM. Germline trimming cut 6 bases from V and 7 bases from J; bases unmatched to any gene: 5. This CDR3 is 13 amino acids long. The CDR3 spells CASRGQGAWEQYF. CDR3 nucleotides: TGTGCCAGCAGAGGACAGGGGGCGTGGGAGCAGTACTTC.

This chain links TRBV5-1 with TRBJ1-2; D may be TRBD1 (5 bases). The germline V and J ends were trimmed by 4 bases and 0 bases, with 13 bases remaining between them. The CDR3 sequence is 15 residues long. CDR1 and CDR2 from the germline V gene are SGHRS and YFSETQ. Here the CDR3 DNA reads TGCGCCAGCAGCCCAGGGTTCGAAGCTAACTATGGCTACACCTTC. This encodes CASSPGFEANYGYTF.

This clone occurred a few times. CDR3 coding DNA: TGTGCCAGCAGCTACAAAGCGGGAATCTACAATGAGCAGTTCTTC. This encodes CASSYKAGIYNEQFF. The V and J genes are TRBV5-4 and TRBJ2-1; the match to TRBD2 covers 7 bases. V gave up 3 bases and J gave up 3 bases; unmatched junction bases: 6. The germline CDR1 and CDR2 sequences are SGHNT and YYREEE (reference sequence). CDR3 length equals 15 residues. Complete variable domain (other parts from reference TRBV5-4 and TRBJ2-1): ETGVTQSPTHLIKTRGQQVTLRCSSQSGHNTVSWYQQALGQGPQFIFQYYREEENGRGNFPPRFSGLQFPNYSSELNVNALELDDSALYLCASSYKAGIYNEQFFGPGTRLTVL.

The gene calls are TRBV29-1 and TRBJ2-3; TRBD2 matches 11 bases. The CDR3 covers 15 residues. V lost 4 bases, J lost 1 base, and 4 bases stayed unmatched. Germline V CDR1 and CDR2: SQVTM, ANQGSEA. The chain's CDR3 is CSVAVAGGRTDTQYF. The CDR3 DNA follows: TGCAGCGTTGCGGTAGCGGGAGGGCGCACAGATACGCAGTATTTT.

This clone was seen a handful of times. The V gene is TRBV7-6, the J gene TRBJ2-1, with 8 bases matching TRBD2. The CDR3 has 17 amino acids. Germline V CDR1 and CDR2: SGHVS, FNYEAQ. J was trimmed by 8 bases and V by 0 bases; bases with no gene match: 12. The DNA for the CDR3 is TGTGCCAGCAGCTTAGCAGCGGGAGTAGGTATAGGCGATGAGCAGTTCTTC. This translates into CASSLAAGVGIGDEQFF.

This clone came up many times. The J gene is TRBJ2-6, the V gene TRBV6-6, with 11 bases aligning to TRBD1. V gave up 7 bases and J gave up 2 bases; unmatched junction bases: 1. CDR1 MNHNY and CDR2 SVGAGI come from the germline V gene (reference sequence). The CDR3 covers 15 residues. The CDR3 spells CASTDRGPGANVLTF. The CDR3, as DNA: TGTGCCAGCACGGACAGGGGGCCTGGGGCCAACGTCCTGACTTTC.

The chain links TRBV7-3 to TRBJ1-2, with a weak D call TRBD1 (6 bases). The CDR3 extends over 12 amino acids. Trimming stripped 4 bases from V and 8 bases from J, with 11 bases between. Germline V gene sequence: CDR1 SGHTA, CDR2 FQGTGA. CDR3 in DNA: TGTGCCAGCAGCTCGCAGGGGTCCGGCTACACCTTC. Translation: CASSSQGSGYTF.

The chain combines TRBV9 with TRBJ2-5; D is uncertain. The J call may not be correct, given that the DNA end is closer to TRBJ2-7. The CDR3 extends over 14 amino acids. Germline assignment: CDR1 SGDLS and CDR2 YYNGEE. The CDR3 DNA follows: TGTGCCAGCAGCGTAGGGTCCCGCTCCTACGAGCAGTACTTC. Translating gives CASSVGSRSYEQYF.

The chain recombines TRBV2 with TRBJ1-1; D uncertain. In germline, CDR1 is SNHLY, CDR2 FYNNEI. V was clipped by 4 bases and J by 11 bases, with 14 bases between them. The CDR3 covers 12 residues. The CDR3, as DNA: TGTGCCAGCAGTGTTGAAGGAGTGAATGCTTTCTTT. Translating gives CASSVEGVNAFF.

The chain has TRBV14 and TRBJ2-5; D call uncertain. The CDR3 has 14 residues. Germline V gene lookup returns CDR1 SGHDN and CDR2 FVKESK. Trimming took off 3 bases at V and 3 bases at J, with 11 bases between the two ends. CDR3 DNA: TGTGCCAGCAGCCATTGGCAGAGTAAAGAGACCCAGTACTTC. Its translation is CASSHWQSKETQYF. Together with reference TRBV14 and TRBJ2-5, the CDR3 gives the full variable domain: EAGVTQFPSHSVIEKGQTVTLRCDPISGHDNLYWYRRVMGKEIKFLLHFVKESKQDESGMPNNRFLAERTGGTYSTLKVQPAELEDSGVYFCASSHWQSKETQYFGPGTRLLVL.

V usage is TRBV19 and J usage is TRBJ2-7; tentatively, D is TRBD2 (5 bases). The ends were cut back, 6 bases at V and 3 bases at J, with 9 bases in the middle. Germline-derived CDR1 and CDR2 are LNHDA and SQIVND (reference sequence). This CDR3 has 12 residues. The CDR3 sequence: CASRSGSYEQYF. DNA for the CDR3: TGTGCCAGTAGGTCTGGGAGCTACGAGCAGTACTTC.

CDR3 sequence: CASSVQSSGNTIYF. The CDR3 coding sequence is TGTGCCAGCAGCGTTCAATCCTCTGGAAACACCATATATTTT. The chain employs TRBV9 and TRBJ1-3; D gene unclear. This CDR3 is 14 amino acids long. Per the germline V gene, CDR1 is SGDLS and CDR2 is YYNGEE. Trimming removed 2 bases from V and 0 bases from J, with 6 bases in between.

The chain employs TRBV11-2 and TRBJ2-5; 12 bases align to TRBD2. CDR3 length: 19 residues. V lost 4 bases, J lost 0 bases, and 12 bases stayed unmatched. In germline, CDR1 is SGHAT, CDR2 FQNNGV. The CDR3 DNA follows: TGTGCCAGCAGCTCTAGCGGGAGGGCCTTACCCTTCTACCAAGAGACCCAGTACTTC. Protein: CASSSSGRALPFYQETQYF. The full variable domain, its missing parts supplied by reference TRBV11-2 and TRBJ2-5, is EAGVAQSPRYKIIEKRQSVAFWCNPISGHATLYWYQQILGQGPKLLIQFQNNGVVDDSQLPKDRFSAERLKGVDSTLKIQPAKLEDSAVYLCASSSSGRALPFYQETQYFGPGTRLLVL.